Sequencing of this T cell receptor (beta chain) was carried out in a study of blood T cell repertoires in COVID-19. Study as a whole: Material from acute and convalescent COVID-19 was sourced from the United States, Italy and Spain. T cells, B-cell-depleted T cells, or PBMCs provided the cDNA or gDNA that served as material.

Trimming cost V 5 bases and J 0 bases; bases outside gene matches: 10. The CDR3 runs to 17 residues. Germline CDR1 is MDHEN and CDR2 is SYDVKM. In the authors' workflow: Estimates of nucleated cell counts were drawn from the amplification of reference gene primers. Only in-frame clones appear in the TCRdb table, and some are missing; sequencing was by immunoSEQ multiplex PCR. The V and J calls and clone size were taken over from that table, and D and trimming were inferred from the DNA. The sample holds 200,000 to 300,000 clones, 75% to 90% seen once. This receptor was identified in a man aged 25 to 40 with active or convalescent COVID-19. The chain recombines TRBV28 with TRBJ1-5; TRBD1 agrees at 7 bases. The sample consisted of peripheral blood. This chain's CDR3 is CASSQQGSDYSNQPQHF. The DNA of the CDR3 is TGTGCCAGCAGTCAACAGGGGTCCGATTATAGCAATCAGCCCCAGCATTTT.